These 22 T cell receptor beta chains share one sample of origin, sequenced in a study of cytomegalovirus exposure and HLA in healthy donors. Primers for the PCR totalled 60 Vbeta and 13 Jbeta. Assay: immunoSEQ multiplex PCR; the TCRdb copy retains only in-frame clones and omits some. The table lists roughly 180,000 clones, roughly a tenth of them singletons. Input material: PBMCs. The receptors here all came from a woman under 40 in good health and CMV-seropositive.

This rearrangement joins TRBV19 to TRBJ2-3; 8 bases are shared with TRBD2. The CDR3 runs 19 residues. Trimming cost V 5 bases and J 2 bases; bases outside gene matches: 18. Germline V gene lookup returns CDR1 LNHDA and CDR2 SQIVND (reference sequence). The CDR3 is CASSETTGRARGDTDTQYF. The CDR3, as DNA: TGTGCCAGTAGTGAAACGACCGGGAGGGCCAGAGGGGACACAGATACGCAGTATTTT.

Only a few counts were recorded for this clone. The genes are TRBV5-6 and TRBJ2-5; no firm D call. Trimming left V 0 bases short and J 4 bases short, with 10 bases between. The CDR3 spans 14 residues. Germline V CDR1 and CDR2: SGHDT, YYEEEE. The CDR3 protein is CASSLEVQVETQYF. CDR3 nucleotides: TGTGCCAGCAGCTTGGAGGTCCAGGTAGAGACCCAGTACTTC.

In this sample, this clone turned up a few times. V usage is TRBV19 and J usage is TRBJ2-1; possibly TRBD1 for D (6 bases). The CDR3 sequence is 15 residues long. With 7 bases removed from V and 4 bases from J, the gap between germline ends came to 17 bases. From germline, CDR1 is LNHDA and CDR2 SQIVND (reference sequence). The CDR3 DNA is TGTGCCAGTAAAATGGCACAGGGTTTGTACAATGAGCAGTTCTTC. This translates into CASKMAQGLYNEQFF.

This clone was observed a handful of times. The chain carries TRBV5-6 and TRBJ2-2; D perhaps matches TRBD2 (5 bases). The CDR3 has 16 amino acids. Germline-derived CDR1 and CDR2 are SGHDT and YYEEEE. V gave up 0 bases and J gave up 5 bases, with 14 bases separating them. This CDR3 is CASSLGSGLGTGELFF. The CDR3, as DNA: TGTGCCAGCAGCTTGGGGAGCGGCCTGGGGACCGGGGAGCTGTTTTTT.

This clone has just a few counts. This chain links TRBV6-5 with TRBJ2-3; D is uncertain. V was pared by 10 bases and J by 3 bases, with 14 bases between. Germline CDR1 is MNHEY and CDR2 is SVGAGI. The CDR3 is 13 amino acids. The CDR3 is CATGREATDTQYF. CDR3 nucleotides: TGTGCCACCGGCCGAGAGGCAACAGATACGCAGTATTTT.

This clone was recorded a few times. Here the CDR3 reads CAWSVGIRGRVEQYF. CDR3 in DNA: TGTGCCTGGAGTGTTGGCATTAGGGGGCGGGTCGAGCAGTACTTC. The chain carries TRBV30 and TRBJ2-7; TRBD1 agrees at 7 bases. This CDR3 is built from 15 residues. J lost 6 bases, V lost 0 bases, and 11 bases had no gene match. Germline CDR1 reads GTSNPN; CDR2 reads SVGIG (reference sequence).

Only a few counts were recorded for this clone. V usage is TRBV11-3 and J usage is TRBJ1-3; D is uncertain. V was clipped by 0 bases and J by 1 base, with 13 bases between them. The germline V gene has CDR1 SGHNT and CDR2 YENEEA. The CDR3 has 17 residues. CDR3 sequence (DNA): TGTGCCAGCAGCTTAGATCCTATAGAGGCTTCTGGAAACACCATATATTTT. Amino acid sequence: CASSLDPIEASGNTIYF.

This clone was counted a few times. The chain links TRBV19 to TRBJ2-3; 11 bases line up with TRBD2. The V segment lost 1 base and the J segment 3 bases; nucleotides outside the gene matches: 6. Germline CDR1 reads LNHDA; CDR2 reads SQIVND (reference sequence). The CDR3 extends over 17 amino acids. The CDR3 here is CASSIGPSGRLTDTQYF. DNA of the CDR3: TGTGCCAGTAGTATAGGCCCTAGCGGGAGGTTGACAGATACGCAGTATTTT.

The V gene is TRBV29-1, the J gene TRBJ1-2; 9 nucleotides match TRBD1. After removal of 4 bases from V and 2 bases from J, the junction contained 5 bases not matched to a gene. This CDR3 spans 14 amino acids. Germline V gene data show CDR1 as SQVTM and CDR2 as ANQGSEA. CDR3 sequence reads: CSVVRDRENYGYTF. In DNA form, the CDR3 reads TGCAGCGTTGTTCGGGACAGGGAAAACTATGGCTACACCTTC.

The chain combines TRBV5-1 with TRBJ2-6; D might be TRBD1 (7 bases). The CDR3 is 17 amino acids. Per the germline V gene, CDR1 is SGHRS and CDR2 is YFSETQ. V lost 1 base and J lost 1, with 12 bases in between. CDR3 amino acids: CASSLWQGGSGANVLTF. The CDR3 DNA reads TGCGCCAGCAGCTTGTGGCAGGGGGGATCTGGGGCCAACGTCCTGACTTTC.

The CDR3 coding sequence is TGCAGCGTTTGTCTGGCAGGGGGATACGAGCAGTACTTC. Translating gives CSVCLAGGYEQYF. V usage is TRBV29-1 and J usage is TRBJ2-7; 7 positions match TRBD1. This CDR3 contains 13 residues. Germline trimming cut 5 bases from V and 4 bases from J; bases unmatched to any gene: 8. Germline loops: CDR1 SQVTM, CDR2 ANQGSEA.

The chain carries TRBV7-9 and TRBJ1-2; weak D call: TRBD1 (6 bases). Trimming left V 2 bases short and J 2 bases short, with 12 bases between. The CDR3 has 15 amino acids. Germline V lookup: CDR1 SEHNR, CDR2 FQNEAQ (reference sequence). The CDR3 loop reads CASSLSGGRNYGYTF. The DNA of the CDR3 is TGTGCCAGCAGCTTAAGCGGGGGCCGAAACTATGGCTACACCTTC.

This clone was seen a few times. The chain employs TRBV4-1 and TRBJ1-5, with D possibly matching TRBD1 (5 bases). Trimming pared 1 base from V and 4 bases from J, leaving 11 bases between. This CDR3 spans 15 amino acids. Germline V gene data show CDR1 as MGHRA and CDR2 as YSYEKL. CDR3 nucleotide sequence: TGCGCCAGCAGCCAAGTTAGGGGCAGGAATCAGCCCCAGCATTTT. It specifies CASSQVRGRNQPQHF.

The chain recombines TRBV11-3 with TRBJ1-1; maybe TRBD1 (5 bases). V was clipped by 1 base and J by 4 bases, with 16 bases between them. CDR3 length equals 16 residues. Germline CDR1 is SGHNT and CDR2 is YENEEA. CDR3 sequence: CASSLGRGTGGTEAFF. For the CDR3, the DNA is TGTGCCAGCAGCTTAGGGAGAGGTACGGGGGGCACTGAAGCTTTCTTT.

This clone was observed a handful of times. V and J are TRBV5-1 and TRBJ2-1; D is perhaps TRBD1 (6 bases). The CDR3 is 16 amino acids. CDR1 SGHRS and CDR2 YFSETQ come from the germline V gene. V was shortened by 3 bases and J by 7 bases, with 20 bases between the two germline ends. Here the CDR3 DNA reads TGCGCCAGCAGCTCCCCACAAGGGGGAGTTTTGAATGAGCAGTTCTTC. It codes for CASSSPQGGVLNEQFF.

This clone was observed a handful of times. The CDR3 DNA is TGTGCCAGCTCATCTAGCGAGTACAATGAGCAGTTCTTC. It translates to CASSSSEYNEQFF. This sequence joins TRBV5-4 and TRBJ2-1; D might be TRBD2 (6 bases). Trimming shortened V by 7 bases and J by 4 bases, and 12 bases separated the two germline ends. CDR1 is SGHNT and CDR2 is YYREEE in the germline V gene (reference sequence). The CDR3 is 13 amino acids.

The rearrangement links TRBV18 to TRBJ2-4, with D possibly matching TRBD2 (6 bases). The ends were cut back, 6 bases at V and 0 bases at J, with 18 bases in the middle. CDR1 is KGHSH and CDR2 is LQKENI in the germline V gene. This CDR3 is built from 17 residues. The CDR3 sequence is CASSVGLPGLAKNIQYF. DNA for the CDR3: TGTGCCAGCTCGGTAGGACTACCGGGGCTAGCCAAAAACATTCAGTACTTC.

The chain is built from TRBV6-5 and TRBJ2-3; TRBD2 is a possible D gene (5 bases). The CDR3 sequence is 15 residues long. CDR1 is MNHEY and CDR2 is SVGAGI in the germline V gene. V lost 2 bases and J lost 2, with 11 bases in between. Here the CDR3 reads CASSYNSGATDTQYF. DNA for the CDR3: TGTGCCAGCAGTTACAACAGCGGAGCCACAGATACGCAGTATTTT.

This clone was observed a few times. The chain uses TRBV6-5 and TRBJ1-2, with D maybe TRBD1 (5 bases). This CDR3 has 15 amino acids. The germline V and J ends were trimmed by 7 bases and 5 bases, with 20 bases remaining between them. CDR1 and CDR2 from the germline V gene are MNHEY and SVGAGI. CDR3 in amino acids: CASTRWQAKGYGYTF. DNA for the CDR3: TGTGCCAGCACCCGCTGGCAGGCGAAGGGGTATGGCTACACCTTC.

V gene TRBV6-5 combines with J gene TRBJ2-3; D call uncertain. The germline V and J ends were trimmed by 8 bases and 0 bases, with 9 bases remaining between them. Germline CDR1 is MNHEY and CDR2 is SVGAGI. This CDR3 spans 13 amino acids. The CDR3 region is CASGSPSTDTQYF. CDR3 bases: TGTGCCAGCGGCTCCCCTAGCACAGATACGCAGTATTTT.

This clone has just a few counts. CDR3 sequence reads: CSAATRLLNNEQFF. The CDR3 DNA follows: TGCAGCGCCGCAACTAGACTCCTAAACAATGAGCAGTTCTTC. The gene calls are TRBV29-1 and TRBJ2-1; a possible D gene is TRBD2 (5 bases). The CDR3 is made up of 14 amino acids. V shed 7 bases and J shed 5 bases, with 18 bases lying between them. Germline V lookup: CDR1 SQVTM, CDR2 ANQGSEA.

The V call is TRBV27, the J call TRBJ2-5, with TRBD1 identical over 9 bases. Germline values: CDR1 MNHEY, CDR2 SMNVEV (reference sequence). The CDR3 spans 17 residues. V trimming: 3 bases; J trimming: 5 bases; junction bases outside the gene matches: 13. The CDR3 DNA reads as TGTGCCAGCAGTTTTCTGTACCGAACAGGGGGCGCGGAGACCCAGTACTTC. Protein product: CASSFLYRTGGAETQYF.